This T cell receptor (beta chain) is from a study of early T cells in non-severe SARS-CoV-2 infection. This clonotype was detected ten times or more. Unique molecular identifiers (one per individual cDNA molecule) were attached. TCRdb recomputed calls from the 5' RACE reads with MiXCR, one row per CDR3 protein. Of more than 55,000 distinct CDR3 sequences in the sample, approximately 6.1% were seen once. CDR3 size: 13 residues. With 6 bases clipped from V and 3 bases from J, the junction kept 2 bases outside the gene matches. Germline-derived CDR1 and CDR2 are SQVTM and ANQGSEA. The sequence derives from an adult who was a healthcare worker with PCR-confirmed SARS-CoV-2 infection or an uninfected control (not recorded which). Sample: whole blood, taken at baseline. V usage is TRBV29-1 and J usage is TRBJ2-7; TRBD2 matches 13 bases. The CDR3 spells CSVRTSGSYEQYF. The DNA of the CDR3 is TGCAGCGTACGGACTAGCGGGAGCTACGAGCAGTACTTC.